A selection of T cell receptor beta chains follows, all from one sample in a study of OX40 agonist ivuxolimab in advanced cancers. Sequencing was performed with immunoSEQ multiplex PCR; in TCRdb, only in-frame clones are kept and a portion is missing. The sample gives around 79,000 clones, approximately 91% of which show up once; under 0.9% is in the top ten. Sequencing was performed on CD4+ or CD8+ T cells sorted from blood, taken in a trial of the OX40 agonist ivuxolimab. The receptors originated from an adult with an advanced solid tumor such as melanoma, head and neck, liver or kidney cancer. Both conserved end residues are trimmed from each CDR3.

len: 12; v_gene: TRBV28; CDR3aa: ASRPPRSTDTQY
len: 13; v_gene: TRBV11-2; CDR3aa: ASSFQGEITDTQY
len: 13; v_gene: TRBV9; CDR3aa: ASSTQGASNSPLH
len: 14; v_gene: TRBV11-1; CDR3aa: ASSLGDGGPTGELF
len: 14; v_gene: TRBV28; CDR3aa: ASSQPGQGGNQPQH
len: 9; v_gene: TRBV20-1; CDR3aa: SARDGDEQY
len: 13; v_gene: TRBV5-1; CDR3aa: ASSLVPEGLDGYT
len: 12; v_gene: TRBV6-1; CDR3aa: ASRAGGVPDEQY
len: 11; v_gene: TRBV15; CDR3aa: ATSRAKTEKLF
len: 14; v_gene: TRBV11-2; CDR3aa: ASSLKGGQGGTEAF
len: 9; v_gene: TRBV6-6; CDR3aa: ASSTGNTIY
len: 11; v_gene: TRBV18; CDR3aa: ASSLPPTYEQY
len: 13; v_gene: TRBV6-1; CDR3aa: ASSLTAYSNQPQH
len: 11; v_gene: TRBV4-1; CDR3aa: ASSQYGEAEQF
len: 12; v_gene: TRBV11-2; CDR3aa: ASRTPEERTEAF